This TCR beta chain originates from a study of somatic mutations in cytotoxic T cells in rheumatoid arthritis. Regarding this clone: Its antigen is not known.

Study outcomes and limitations: About an eighth of the roughly 65 patients had a largest CD8+ clone above 20% of CD8+ cells.

TCRdb's table, derived via immunoSEQ multiplex PCR, lists solely in-frame clones and lacks some. This table has approximately 18,000 clones, 60% to 85% appearing once. This CDR3 is 19 amino acids long. J was trimmed by 4 bases and V by 3 bases; bases with no gene match: 14. Germline CDR1 reads SGHRS; CDR2 reads YFSETQ. The chain combines TRBV5-1 with TRBJ2-6, with 9 bases identical to TRBD1. Sequencing input: CD8+ T cells sorted from blood. The TCR originated in an adult with rheumatoid arthritis. For the CDR3, the DNA is TGCGCCAGCAGCTCCAACCCGGGACAGGGTCTAACGGGGGCCAACGTCCTGACTTTC. Translating gives CASSSNPGQGLTGANVLTF.